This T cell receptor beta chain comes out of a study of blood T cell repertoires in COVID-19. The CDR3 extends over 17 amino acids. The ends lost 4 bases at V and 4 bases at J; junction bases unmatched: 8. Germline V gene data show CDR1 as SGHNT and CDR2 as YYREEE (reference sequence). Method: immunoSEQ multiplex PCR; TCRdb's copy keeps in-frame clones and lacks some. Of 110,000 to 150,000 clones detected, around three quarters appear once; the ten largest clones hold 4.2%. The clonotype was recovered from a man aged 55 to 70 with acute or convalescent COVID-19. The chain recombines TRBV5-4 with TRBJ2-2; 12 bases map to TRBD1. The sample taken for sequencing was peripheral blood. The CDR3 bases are TGTGCCAGCAGCGGCGGGACAGGGGGCCCTACCACCGGGGAGCTGTTTTTT. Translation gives CASSGGTGGPTTGELFF.